The clone carrying this T cell receptor (beta chain) showed up many times. Its antigen is not known. Trimming took off 3 bases at V and 8 bases at J, with 8 bases between the two ends. Germline lookup yields CDR1 SGHKS and CDR2 YYEKEE (reference sequence). The CDR3 spans 11 residues. The record originates from a study of regulatory T cells in long-lasting Graves disease. Construction of TCR beta libraries relied on iRepertoire HTBI primers and on Arm-PCR targeting CDR3 regions. Original handling: Spanning all samples, the identified segments comprised approximately 57 TRBV and approximately 14 TRBJ. Each CDR3 protein gets one entry after TCRdb re-called the multiplex PCR reads with MiXCR. TCRdb assigned the V and J calls; the authors' analysis was not used. The sample includes a few hundred thousand distinct CDR3 sequences, approximately 21% of them seen just once. General study points: Persistent patients had a count of shared public clonotypes (approximately 3,000) that exceeded that of new patients (approximately 1,000). Gene preferences differed: TRBV28, TRBJ1-2, TRBJ2-5 in persistent cases.

Regarding time point: persistent/refractory GD, antithyroid drugs over 5 years with positive TRAb. Preparation of the TCR library used RNA extracted from PBMCs. Sequencing used peripheral blood mononuclear cells (PBMCs), obtained when the disease was refractory, from a patient treated with antithyroid drugs. The genes are TRBV5-5 and TRBJ1-1, with D unclear. The sequence derives from a female donor with Graves disease. The CDR3 coding sequence is TGTGCCAGCAGCTCTACAACAGAAGCTTTCTTT. Protein: CASSSTTEAFF.